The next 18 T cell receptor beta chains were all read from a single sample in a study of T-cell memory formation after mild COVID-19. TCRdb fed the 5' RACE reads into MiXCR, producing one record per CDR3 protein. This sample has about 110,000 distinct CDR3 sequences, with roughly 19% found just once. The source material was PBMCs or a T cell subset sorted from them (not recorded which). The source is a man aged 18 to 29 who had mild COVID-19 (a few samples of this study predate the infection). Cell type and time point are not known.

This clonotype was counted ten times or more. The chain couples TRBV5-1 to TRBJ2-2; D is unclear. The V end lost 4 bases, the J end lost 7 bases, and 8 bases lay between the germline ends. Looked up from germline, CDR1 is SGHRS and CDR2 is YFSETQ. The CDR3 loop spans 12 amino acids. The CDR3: CASSDEDGELFF. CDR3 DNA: TGCGCCAGCAGCGATGAGGACGGGGAGCTGTTTTTT.

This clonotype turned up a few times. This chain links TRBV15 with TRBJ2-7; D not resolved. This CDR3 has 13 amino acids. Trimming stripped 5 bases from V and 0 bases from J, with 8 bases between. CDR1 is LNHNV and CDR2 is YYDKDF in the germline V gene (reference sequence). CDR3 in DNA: TGTGCCACCAGCCTTGGTCTCTCCTACGAGCAGTACTTC. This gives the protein CATSLGLSYEQYF. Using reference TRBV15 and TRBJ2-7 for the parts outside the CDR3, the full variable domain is DAMVIQNPRYQVTQFGKPVTLSCSQTLNHNVMYWYQQKSSQAPKLLFHYYDKDFNNEADTPDNFQSRRPNTSFCFLDIRSPGLGDTAMYLCATSLGLSYEQYFGPGTRLTVT.

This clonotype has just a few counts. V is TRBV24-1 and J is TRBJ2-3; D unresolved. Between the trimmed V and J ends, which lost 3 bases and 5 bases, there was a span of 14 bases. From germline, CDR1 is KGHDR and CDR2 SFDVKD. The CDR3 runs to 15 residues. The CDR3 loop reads CATSDSRGPQDTQYF. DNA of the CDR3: TGTGCCACCAGTGATAGTAGAGGCCCCCAAGATACGCAGTATTTT.

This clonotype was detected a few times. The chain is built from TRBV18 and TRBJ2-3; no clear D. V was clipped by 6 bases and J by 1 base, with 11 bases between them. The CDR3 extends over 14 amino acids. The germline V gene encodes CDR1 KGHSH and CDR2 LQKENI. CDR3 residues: CASSTVERTDTQYF. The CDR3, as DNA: TGTGCCAGCTCCACCGTCGAACGCACAGATACGCAGTATTTT.

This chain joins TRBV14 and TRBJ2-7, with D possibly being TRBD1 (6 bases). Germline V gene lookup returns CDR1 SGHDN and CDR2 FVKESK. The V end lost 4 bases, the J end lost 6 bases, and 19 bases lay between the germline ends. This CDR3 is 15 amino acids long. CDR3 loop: CASSRSLRRGGEQYF. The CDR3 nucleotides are TGTGCCAGCAGCCGGTCGCTCCGGAGAGGGGGCGAGCAGTACTTC.

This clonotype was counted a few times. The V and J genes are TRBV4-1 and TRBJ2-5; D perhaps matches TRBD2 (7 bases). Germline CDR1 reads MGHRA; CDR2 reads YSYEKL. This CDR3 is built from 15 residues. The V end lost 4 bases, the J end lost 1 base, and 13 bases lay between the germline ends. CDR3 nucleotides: TGCGCCAGCAGCCGGGAGGGGGGGGTCCAAGAGACCCAGTACTTC. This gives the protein CASSREGGVQETQYF.

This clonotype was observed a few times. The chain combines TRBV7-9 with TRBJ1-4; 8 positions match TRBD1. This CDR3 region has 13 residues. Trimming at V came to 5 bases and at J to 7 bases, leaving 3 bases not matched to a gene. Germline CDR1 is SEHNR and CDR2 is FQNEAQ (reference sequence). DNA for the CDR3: TGTGCCAGCAGCACACAGGGGGGTGAAAAACTGTTTTTT. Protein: CASSTQGGEKLFF.

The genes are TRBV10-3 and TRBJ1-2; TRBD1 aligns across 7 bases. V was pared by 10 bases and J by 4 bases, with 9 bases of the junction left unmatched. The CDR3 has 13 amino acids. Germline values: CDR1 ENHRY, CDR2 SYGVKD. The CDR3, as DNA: TGTGCCAGTGGGACAGAACAAGGCTATGGCTACACCTTC. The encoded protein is CASGTEQGYGYTF.

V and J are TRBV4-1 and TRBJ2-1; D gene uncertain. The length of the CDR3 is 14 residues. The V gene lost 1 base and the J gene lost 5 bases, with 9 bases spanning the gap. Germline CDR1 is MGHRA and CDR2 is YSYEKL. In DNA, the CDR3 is TGCGCCAGCAGCCAAGCTGGTCAGGACAATGAGCAGTTCTTC. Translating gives CASSQAGQDNEQFF.

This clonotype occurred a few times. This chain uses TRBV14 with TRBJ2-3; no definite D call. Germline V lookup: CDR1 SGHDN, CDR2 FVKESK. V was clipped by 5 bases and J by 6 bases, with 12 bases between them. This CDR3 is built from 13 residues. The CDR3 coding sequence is TGTGCCAGCAGCATGTCCGAAGCGGATACGCAGTATTTT. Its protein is CASSMSEADTQYF. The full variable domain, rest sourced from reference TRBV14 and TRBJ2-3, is EAGVTQFPSHSVIEKGQTVTLRCDPISGHDNLYWYRRVMGKEIKFLLHFVKESKQDESGMPNNRFLAERTGGTYSTLKVQPAELEDSGVYFCASSMSEADTQYFGPGTRLTVL.

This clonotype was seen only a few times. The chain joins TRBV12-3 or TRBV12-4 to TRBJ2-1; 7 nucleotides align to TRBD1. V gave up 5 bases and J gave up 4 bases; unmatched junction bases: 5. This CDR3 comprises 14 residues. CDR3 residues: CASSPRTGYNEQFF. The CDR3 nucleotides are TGTGCCAGCAGTCCCCGGACAGGATACAATGAGCAGTTCTTC.

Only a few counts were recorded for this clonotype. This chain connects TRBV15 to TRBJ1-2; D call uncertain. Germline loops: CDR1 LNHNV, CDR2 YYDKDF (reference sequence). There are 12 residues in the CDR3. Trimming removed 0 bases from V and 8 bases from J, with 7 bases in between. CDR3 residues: CATSRDSGGYTF. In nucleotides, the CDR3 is TGTGCCACCAGCAGAGATAGTGGCGGCTACACCTTC.

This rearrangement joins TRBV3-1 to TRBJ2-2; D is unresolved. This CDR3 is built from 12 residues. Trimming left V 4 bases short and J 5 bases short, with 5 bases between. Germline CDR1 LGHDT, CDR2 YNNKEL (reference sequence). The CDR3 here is CASSPQTGELFF. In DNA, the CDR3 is TGTGCCAGCAGCCCACAGACCGGGGAGCTGTTTTTT.

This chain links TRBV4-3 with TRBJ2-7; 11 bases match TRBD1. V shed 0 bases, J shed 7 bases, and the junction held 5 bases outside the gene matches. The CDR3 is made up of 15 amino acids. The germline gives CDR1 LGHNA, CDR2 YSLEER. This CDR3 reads CASSQDGTGGREQYF. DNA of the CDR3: TGCGCCAGCAGCCAAGATGGGACAGGGGGAAGGGAGCAGTACTTC.

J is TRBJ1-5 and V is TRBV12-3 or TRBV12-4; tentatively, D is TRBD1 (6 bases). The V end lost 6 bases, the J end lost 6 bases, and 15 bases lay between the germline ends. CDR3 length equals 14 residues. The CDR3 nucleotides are TGTGCCAGCAGCCCACAGGGTATAGGTCAGCCCCAGCATTTT. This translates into CASSPQGIGQPQHF.

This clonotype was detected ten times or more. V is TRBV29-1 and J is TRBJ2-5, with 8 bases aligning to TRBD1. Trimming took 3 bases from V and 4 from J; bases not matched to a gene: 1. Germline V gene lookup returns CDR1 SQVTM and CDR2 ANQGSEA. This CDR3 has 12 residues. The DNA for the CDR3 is TGCAGCGTTGATGGACAGGGAGAGACCCAGTACTTC. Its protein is CSVDGQGETQYF.

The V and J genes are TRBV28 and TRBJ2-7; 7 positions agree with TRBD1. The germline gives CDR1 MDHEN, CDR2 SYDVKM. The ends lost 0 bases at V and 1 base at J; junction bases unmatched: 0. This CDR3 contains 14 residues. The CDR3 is CASSLWGQSYEQYV. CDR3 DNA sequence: TGTGCCAGCAGTTTATGGGGACAGTCCTACGAGCAGTACGTC.

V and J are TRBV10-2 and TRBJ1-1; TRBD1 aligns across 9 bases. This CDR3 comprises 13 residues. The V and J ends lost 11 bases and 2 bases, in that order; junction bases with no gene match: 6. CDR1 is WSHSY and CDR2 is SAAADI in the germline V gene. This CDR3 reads CAGNRGPNTEAFF. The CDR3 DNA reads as TGCGCCGGTAACAGGGGGCCCAACACTGAAGCTTTCTTT.